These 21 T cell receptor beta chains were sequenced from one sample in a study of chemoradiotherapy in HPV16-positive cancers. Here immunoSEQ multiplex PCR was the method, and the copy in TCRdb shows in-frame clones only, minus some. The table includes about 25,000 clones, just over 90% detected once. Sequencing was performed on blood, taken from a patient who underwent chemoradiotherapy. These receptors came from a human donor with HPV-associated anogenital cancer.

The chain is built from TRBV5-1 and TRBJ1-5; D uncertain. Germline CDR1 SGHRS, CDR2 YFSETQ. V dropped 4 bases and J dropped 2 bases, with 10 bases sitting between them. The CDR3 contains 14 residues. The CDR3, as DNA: TGCGCCAGCAGCCTCCTTGGGGGCAATCAGCCCCAGCATTTT. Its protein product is CASSLLGGNQPQHF. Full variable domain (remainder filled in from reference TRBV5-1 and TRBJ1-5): KAGVTQTPRYLIKTRGQQVTLSCSPISGHRSVSWYQQTPGQGLQFLFEYFSETQRNKGNFPGRFSGRQFSNSRSEMNVSTLELGDSALYLCASSLLGGNQPQHFGDGTRLSIL.

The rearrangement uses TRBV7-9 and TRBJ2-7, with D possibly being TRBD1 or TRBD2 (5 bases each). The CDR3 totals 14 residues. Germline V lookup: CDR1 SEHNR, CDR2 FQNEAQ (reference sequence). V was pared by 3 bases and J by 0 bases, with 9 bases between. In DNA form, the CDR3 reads TGTGCCAGCAGCTTCGGGACGGTCTCCTACGAGCAGTACTTC. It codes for CASSFGTVSYEQYF.

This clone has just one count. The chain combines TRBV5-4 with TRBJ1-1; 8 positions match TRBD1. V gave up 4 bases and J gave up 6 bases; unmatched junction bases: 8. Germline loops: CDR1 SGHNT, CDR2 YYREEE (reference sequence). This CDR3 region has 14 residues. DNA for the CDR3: TGTGCCAGCAGCCACGGACAGGGAACCGCTGAAGCTTTCTTT. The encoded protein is CASSHGQGTAEAFF.

The CDR3 is CASSPPGTGDLDTQYF. Here the CDR3 DNA reads TGTGCCAGCAGCCCCCCCGGGACAGGGGATCTAGATACGCAGTATTTT. The V gene is TRBV7-6, the J gene TRBJ2-3, with 10 bases aligning to TRBD1. The CDR3 length is 16 residues. V shed 5 bases and J 5 bases; nucleotides not matched to a gene: 10. Germline assignment: CDR1 SGHVS and CDR2 FNYEAQ. Using reference TRBV7-6 and TRBJ2-3 for the parts outside the CDR3, the full variable domain is GAGVSQSPRYKVTKRGQDVALRCDPISGHVSLYWYRQALGQGPEFLTYFNYEAQQDKSGLPNDRFSAERPEGSISTLTIQRTEQRDSAMYRCASSPPGTGDLDTQYFGPGTRLTVL.

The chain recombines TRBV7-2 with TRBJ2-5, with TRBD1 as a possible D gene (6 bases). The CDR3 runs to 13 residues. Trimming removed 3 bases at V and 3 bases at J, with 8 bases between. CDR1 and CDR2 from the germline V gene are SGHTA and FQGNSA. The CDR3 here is CASSFGTKETQYF. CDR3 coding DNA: TGTGCCAGCAGCTTCGGGACAAAAGAGACCCAGTACTTC.

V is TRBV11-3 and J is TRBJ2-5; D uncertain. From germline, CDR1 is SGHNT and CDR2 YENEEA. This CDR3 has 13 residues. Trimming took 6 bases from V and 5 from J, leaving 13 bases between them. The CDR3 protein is CASSHRAMETQYF. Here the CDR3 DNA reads TGTGCCAGCAGTCACCGTGCCATGGAGACCCAGTACTTC.

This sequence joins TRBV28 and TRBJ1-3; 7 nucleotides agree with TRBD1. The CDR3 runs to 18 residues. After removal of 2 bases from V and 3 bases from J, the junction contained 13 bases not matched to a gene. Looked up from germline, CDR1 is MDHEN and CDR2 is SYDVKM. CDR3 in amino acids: CASSLRGQWGRDGNTIYF. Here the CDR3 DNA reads TGTGCCAGCAGTTTAAGGGGACAGTGGGGACGGGATGGAAACACCATATATTTT.

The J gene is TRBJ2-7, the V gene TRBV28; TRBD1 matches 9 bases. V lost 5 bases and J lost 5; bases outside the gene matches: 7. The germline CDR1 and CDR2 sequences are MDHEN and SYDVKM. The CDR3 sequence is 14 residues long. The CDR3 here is CASSRTGVNNEQYF. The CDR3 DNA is TGTGCCAGCAGTCGGACAGGGGTTAACAACGAGCAGTACTTC.

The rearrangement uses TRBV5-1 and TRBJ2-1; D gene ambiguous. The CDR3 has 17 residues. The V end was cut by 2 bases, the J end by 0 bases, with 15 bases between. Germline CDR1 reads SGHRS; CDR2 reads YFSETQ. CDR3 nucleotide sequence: TGCGCCAGCAGCTTACGTGTTTCCCTGAGCTCCTACAATGAGCAGTTCTTC. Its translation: CASSLRVSLSSYNEQFF.

CDR3 in DNA: TGTGCCAGCAGTTTCGCCGGGACGGCTAACTATGGCTACACCTTC. Its translation is CASSFAGTANYGYTF. The chain recombines TRBV5-4 with TRBJ1-2, with a tentative D call TRBD1 (5 bases). The CDR3 has 15 amino acids. V lost 5 bases and J 0 bases, leaving 14 bases between the germline ends. CDR1 and CDR2 from the germline V gene are SGHNT and YYREEE (reference sequence). The full variable domain, its missing parts supplied by reference TRBV5-4 and TRBJ1-2, is ETGVTQSPTHLIKTRGQQVTLRCSSQSGHNTVSWYQQALGQGPQFIFQYYREEENGRGNFPPRFSGLQFPNYSSELNVNALELDDSALYLCASSFAGTANYGYTFGSGTRLTVV.

The CDR3 DNA follows: TGCGCCAGCAGCCGAGGATTCGGGACAGGGGAAATTCAGTACTTC. Translation gives CASSRGFGTGEIQYF. The chain carries TRBV4-1 and TRBJ2-4, with TRBD1 identical over 10 bases. Trimming removed 4 bases from V and 10 bases from J; junction bases left unmatched: 10. This CDR3 contains 15 residues. Germline V CDR1 and CDR2: MGHRA, YSYEKL.

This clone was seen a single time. CDR3 region: CASSDAGTGELFF. Here the CDR3 DNA reads TGTGCCAGCAGTGACGCAGGGACCGGGGAGCTGTTTTTT. The chain employs TRBV2 and TRBJ2-2; maybe TRBD1 (5 bases). CDR1 SNHLY and CDR2 FYNNEI come from the germline V gene. CDR3 size: 13 residues. The V end lost 3 bases, the J end lost 5 bases, and 7 bases lay between the germline ends.

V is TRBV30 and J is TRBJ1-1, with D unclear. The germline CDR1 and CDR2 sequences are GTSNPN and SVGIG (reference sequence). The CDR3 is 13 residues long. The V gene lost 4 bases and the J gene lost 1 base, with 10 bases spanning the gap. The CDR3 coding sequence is TGTGCCTGGAAAGCACAGCCGAACACTGAAGCTTTCTTT. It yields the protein CAWKAQPNTEAFF.

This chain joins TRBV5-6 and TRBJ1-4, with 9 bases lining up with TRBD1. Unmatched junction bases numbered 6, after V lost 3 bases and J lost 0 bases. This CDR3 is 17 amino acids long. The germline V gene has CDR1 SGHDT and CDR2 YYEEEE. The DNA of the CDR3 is TGTGCCAGCAGCTCCGGGACAGGGTTCACAACTAATGAAAAACTGTTTTTT. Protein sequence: CASSSGTGFTTNEKLFF.

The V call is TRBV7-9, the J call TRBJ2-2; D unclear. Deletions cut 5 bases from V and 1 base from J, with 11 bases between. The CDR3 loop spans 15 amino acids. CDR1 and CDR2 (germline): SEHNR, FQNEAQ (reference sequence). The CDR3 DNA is TGTGCCAGCAGCCCATTGTGGGTGAACACCGGGGAGCTGTTTTTT. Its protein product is CASSPLWVNTGELFF.

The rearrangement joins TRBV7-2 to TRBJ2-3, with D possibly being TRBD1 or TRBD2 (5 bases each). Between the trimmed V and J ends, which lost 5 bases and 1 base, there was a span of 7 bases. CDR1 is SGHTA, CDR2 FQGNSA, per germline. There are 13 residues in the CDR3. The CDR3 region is CASSRGGTDTQYF. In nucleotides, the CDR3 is TGTGCCAGCAGCCGAGGGGGCACAGATACGCAGTATTTT.

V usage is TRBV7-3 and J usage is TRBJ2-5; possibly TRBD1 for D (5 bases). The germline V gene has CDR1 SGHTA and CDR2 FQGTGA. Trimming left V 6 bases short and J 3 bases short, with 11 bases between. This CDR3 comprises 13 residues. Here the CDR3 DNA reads TGTGCCAGCAGTTCTGACAGAGAAGAGACCCAGTACTTC. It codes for CASSSDREETQYF.

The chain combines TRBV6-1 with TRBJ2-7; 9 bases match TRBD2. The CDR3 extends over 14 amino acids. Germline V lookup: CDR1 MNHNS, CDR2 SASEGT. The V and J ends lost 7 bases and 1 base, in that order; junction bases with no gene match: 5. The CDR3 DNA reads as TGTGCCAGCAACCTCGGACTAGCGTCCTACGAGCAGTACTTC. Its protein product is CASNLGLASYEQYF.

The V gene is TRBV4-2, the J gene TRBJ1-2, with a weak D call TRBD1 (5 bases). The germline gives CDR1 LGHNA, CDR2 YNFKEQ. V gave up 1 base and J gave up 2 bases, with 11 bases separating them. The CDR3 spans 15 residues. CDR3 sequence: CASSQVGHENYGYTF. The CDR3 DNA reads TGTGCCAGCAGCCAAGTAGGACACGAAAACTATGGCTACACCTTC.

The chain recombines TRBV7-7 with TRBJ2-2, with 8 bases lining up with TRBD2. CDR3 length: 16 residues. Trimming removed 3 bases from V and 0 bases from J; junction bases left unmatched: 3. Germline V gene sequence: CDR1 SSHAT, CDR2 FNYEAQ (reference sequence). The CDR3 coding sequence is TGTGCCAGCAGCTTTGGACTAGCAGCGAACACCGGGGAGCTGTTTTTT. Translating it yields CASSFGLAANTGELFF.

The CDR3 here is CASRDTGTAKKQETQYF. CDR3 coding DNA: TGTGCCAGCAGGGATACCGGGACAGCTAAGAAGCAAGAGACCCAGTACTTC. The chain couples TRBV5-6 to TRBJ2-5, with TRBD1 matching 7 bases. The CDR3 is 17 residues long. J was trimmed by 2 bases and V by 5 bases; bases with no gene match: 15. The V gene's germline CDR1 is SGHDT and CDR2 YYEEEE.